One and the same sample provided the 18 T cell receptor beta chains below, sequenced in a study of post-analysis software for immune sequencing data. Unique molecular identifiers were built into the TCR beta cDNA libraries. Via MiXCR, TCRdb re-called the PCR reads, giving one row per CDR3 protein. The repertoire holds 800,000 to 950,000 distinct CDR3 sequences, with around 50% as singletons. Which antigens these TCRs recognize remains unknown. Whole-study findings and limits: Comparison of patients with controls showed five or six TRBV segments more frequent in patients, TRBV5-6, TRBV5-1 and TRBV20-1 among them.

Material: blood. These receptors came from a girl aged 5 to 17 with multiple sclerosis.

Written as DNA, the CDR3 is TGCAGTGCTAGAGCACGGAACTACGAGCAGTACTTC. Translation: CSARARNYEQYF. The chain couples TRBV20-1 to TRBJ2-7; no definite D call. V gave up 1 base and J gave up 3 bases, with 7 bases separating them. The CDR3 loop spans 12 amino acids. Germline assignment: CDR1 DFQATT and CDR2 SNEGSKA (reference sequence).

There are a few counts of this clonotype. Written as DNA, the CDR3 is TGTGCCAGCAGCGAACAGGGGGCAGGGGAAGAGCAGTACTTC. It codes for CASSEQGAGEEQYF. The rearrangement links TRBV7-2 to TRBJ2-7; TRBD1 matches at 9 bases. Germline assignment: CDR1 SGHTA and CDR2 FQGNSA. With 5 bases clipped from V and 7 bases from J, the junction kept 9 bases outside the gene matches. CDR3 length: 14 amino acids.

The rearrangement links TRBV7-2 to TRBJ2-1; D remains unclear. Germline V lookup: CDR1 SGHTA, CDR2 FQGNSA. The V gene lost 0 bases and the J gene lost 7 bases, with 10 bases spanning the gap. This CDR3 region has 14 residues. The CDR3 reads CASSLALTENEQFF. CDR3 sequence (DNA): TGTGCCAGCAGCTTAGCGCTCACTGAGAATGAGCAGTTCTTC.

This clonotype was seen a handful of times. The V gene is TRBV4-1, the J gene TRBJ2-5, with TRBD1 matching 7 bases. Trimming cost V 9 bases and J 2 bases; bases outside gene matches: 6. This CDR3 contains 13 residues. The V gene's germline CDR1 is MGHRA and CDR2 YSYEKL. This CDR3 reads CARQGPDQETQYF. The CDR3 DNA reads as TGCGCCAGACAGGGGCCGGATCAAGAGACCCAGTACTTC.

This clonotype was seen repeatedly, ten times or more. The chain carries TRBV7-2 and TRBJ2-3; 11 bases line up with TRBD2. The germline V gene has CDR1 SGHTA and CDR2 FQGNSA. V was clipped by 3 bases and J by 2 bases; unmatched bases: 1. This CDR3 has 15 residues. The CDR3: CASSLTSGNTDTQYF. The CDR3 DNA reads as TGTGCCAGCAGCTTGACTAGCGGGAACACAGATACGCAGTATTTT.

This clonotype was observed a few times. J is TRBJ2-5 and V is TRBV3-1; possibly TRBD1 for D (6 bases). The J call may be wrong; the DNA end is better matched by TRBJ2-7. The germline CDR1 and CDR2 sequences are LGHDT and YNNKEL (reference sequence). This CDR3 has 14 residues. As DNA, the CDR3 is TGTGCCAGCAGCCAAGATCTCACAGGGACCGAGCAGTACTTC. Its protein is CASSQDLTGTEQYF.

This clonotype was counted between two and nine times. The chain recombines TRBV10-3 with TRBJ2-5, with 16 bases that match TRBD2. The J call may be wrong; the DNA end is better matched by TRBJ2-7. This CDR3 region has 17 residues. The germline V gene has CDR1 ENHRY and CDR2 SYGVKD. This CDR3 is CAISDPGLAGGPYEQYF. Written as DNA, the CDR3 is TGTGCCATCAGTGATCCGGGACTAGCGGGAGGGCCTTACGAGCAGTACTTC.

V usage is TRBV6-2 or TRBV6-3 and J usage is TRBJ2-1, with 9 bases aligning to TRBD2. Trimming cost V 5 bases and J 3 bases; bases outside gene matches: 14. CDR3 length equals 18 residues. The germline V gene has CDR1 MNHEY and CDR2 SVGEGT. The DNA of the CDR3 is TGTGCCAGCAGTGACGGGGCTAGCGGGGATAATTTCTACAATGAGCAGTTCTTC. Translated: CASSDGASGDNFYNEQFF.

This clonotype was detected a few times. The chain joins TRBV29-1 to TRBJ2-7; 12 nucleotides match TRBD1. V gave up 1 base and J gave up 6 bases; unmatched junction bases: 7. There are 15 residues in the CDR3. Germline V lookup: CDR1 SQVTM, CDR2 ANQGSEA. CDR3 bases: TGCAGCGTTGAAGGTGGGGACAGGGGGCTTGGCGAGCAGTACTTC. This sequence encodes CSVEGGDRGLGEQYF.

This clonotype was seen repeatedly, ten times or more. Germline and junction disagree at one end, which may indicate a read error. The chain joins TRBV12-3 or TRBV12-4 to TRBJ2-7; D gene unclear. This CDR3 comprises 11 residues. The CDR3 sequence is CASSSGYEQYF. For the CDR3, the DNA is TGCGCCAGCAGCTCGGGTTACGAGCAGTACTTC.

The V and J genes are TRBV7-2 and TRBJ1-2; no firm D call. Germline CDR1 reads SGHTA; CDR2 reads FQGNSA. V was pared by 2 bases and J by 0 bases, with 10 bases between. The CDR3 is 15 residues long. CDR3: CASSLMRLANYGYTF. The CDR3 DNA reads TGTGCCAGCAGCTTAATGAGGCTAGCTAACTATGGCTACACCTTC.

V is TRBV3-1 and J is TRBJ2-5, with D hard to call. Germline values: CDR1 LGHDT, CDR2 YNNKEL (reference sequence). CDR3 size: 14 residues. The germline V and J ends were trimmed by 5 bases and 11 bases, with 21 bases remaining between them. The CDR3 DNA reads as TGTGCCAGCAGCGCCTCACTGGGTTCGGTAGAGCAGTACTTC. This translates into CASSASLGSVEQYF.

The CDR3 DNA reads TGTGCCAGCGGAGGAGGGGGCGCGAGCACTGAAGCTTTCTTT. Protein product: CASGGGGASTEAFF. The chain recombines TRBV6-5 with TRBJ1-1; 7 positions agree with TRBD1. In germline, CDR1 is MNHEY, CDR2 SVGAGI. The CDR3 runs to 14 residues. V lost 8 bases to trimming and J lost 4 bases; unmatched junction nucleotides: 10.

The chain has TRBV5-1 and TRBJ1-5, with a possible D match to TRBD1 (5 bases). This CDR3 has 15 amino acids. The V gene lost 5 bases and the J gene lost 0 bases, with 12 bases spanning the gap. CDR1 SGHRS and CDR2 YFSETQ come from the germline V gene. The chain's CDR3 is CASSWTKYSNQPQHF. CDR3 coding DNA: TGCGCCAGCAGTTGGACAAAATATAGCAATCAGCCCCAGCATTTT. The full variable domain, with the rest looked up from reference TRBV5-1 and TRBJ1-5, is KAGVTQTPRYLIKTRGQQVTLSCSPISGHRSVSWYQQTPGQGLQFLFEYFSETQRNKGNFPGRFSGRQFSNSRSEMNVSTLELGDSALYLCASSWTKYSNQPQHFGDGTRLSIL.

This clonotype was detected a few times. The chain uses TRBV20-1 and TRBJ2-6, with 7 bases that match TRBD1. This CDR3 is 16 amino acids long. Trimming at V came to 4 bases and at J to 1 base, leaving 7 bases not matched to a gene. CDR1 and CDR2 (germline): DFQATT, SNEGSKA (reference sequence). Here the CDR3 DNA reads TGCAGTGCTATGACAGGGTCAAGGTCTGGGGCCAACGTCCTGACTTTC. Protein product: CSAMTGSRSGANVLTF.

This clonotype was counted between two and nine times. The CDR3 nucleotides are TGCAGCGTTGCAGCAGGCTCCTATGGCTACACCTTC. This gives the protein CSVAAGSYGYTF. The rearrangement joins TRBV29-1 to TRBJ1-2; D ambiguous. The CDR3 runs 12 residues. Germline V gene lookup returns CDR1 SQVTM and CDR2 ANQGSEA. V was pared by 4 bases and J by 4 bases, with 10 bases between.

The chain carries TRBV20-1 and TRBJ2-5; D remains ambiguous. V was shortened by 6 bases and J by 4 bases, with 21 bases between the two germline ends. Looked up from germline, CDR1 is DFQATT and CDR2 is SNEGSKA (reference sequence). The CDR3 sequence is 15 residues long. CDR3 in DNA: TGCAGTGCAGTAGTCCCCCCTACTCCGTTAGAGACCCAGTACTTC. Amino acids: CSAVVPPTPLETQYF.

This clonotype was seen a single time. The chain joins TRBV6-5 to TRBJ2-4, with 11 bases identical to TRBD2. Matching the DNA end better, TRBJ2-7 makes the J call doubtful. This CDR3 region has 14 residues. The V gene's germline CDR1 is MNHEY and CDR2 SVGAGI. CDR3 nucleotides: TGTGCCAGCAGCATACTAGCGGGAGTCTACGAGCAGTACTTC. Translation gives CASSILAGVYEQYF.